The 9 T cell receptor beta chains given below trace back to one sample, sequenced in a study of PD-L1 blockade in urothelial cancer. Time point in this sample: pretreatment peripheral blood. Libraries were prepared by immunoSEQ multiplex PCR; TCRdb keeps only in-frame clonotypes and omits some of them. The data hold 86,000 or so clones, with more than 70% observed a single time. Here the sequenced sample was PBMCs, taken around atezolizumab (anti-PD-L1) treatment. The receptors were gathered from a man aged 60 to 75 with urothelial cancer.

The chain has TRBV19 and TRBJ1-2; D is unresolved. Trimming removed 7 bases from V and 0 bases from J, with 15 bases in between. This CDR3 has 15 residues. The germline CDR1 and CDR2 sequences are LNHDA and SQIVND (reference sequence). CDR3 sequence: CASTVPRSTNYGYTF. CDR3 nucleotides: TGTGCCAGTACTGTACCCAGATCGACTAACTATGGCTACACCTTC. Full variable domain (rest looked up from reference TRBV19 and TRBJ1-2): DGGITQSPKYLFRKEGQNVTLSCEQNLNHDAMYWYRQDPGQGLRLIYYSQIVNDFQKGDIAEGYSVSREKKESFPLTVTSAQKNPTAFYLCASTVPRSTNYGYTFGSGTRLTVV.

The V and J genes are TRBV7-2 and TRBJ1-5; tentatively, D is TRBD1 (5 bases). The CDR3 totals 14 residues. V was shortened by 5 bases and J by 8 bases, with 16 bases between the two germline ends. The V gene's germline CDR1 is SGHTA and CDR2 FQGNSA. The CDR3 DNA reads TGTGCCAGCAGCCCCGGAGCCGACAGTGAGCCCCAGCATTTT. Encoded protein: CASSPGADSEPQHF.

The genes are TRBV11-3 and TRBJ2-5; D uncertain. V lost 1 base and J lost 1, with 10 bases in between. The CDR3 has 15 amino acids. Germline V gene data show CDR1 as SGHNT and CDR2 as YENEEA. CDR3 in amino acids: CASSLVVGFQETQYF. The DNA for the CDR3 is TGTGCCAGCAGCTTAGTTGTCGGGTTCCAAGAGACCCAGTACTTC. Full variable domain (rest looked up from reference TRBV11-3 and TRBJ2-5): EAGVVQSPRYKIIEKKQPVAFWCNPISGHNTLYWYLQNLGQGPELLIRYENEEAVDDSQLPKDRFSAERLKGVDSTLKIQPAELGDSAVYLCASSLVVGFQETQYFGPGTRLLVL.

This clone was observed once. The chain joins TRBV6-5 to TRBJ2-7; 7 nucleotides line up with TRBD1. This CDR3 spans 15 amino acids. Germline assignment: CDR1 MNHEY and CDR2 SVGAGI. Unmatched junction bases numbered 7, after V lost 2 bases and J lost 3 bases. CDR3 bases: TGTGCCAGCAGTTACGGTTTCCAGGGGGTCTACGAGCAGTACTTC. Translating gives CASSYGFQGVYEQYF.

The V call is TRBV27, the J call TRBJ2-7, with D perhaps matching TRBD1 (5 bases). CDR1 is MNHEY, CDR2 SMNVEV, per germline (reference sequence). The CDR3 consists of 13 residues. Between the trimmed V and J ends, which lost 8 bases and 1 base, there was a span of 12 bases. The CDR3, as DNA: TGTGCCAGCTCCATTGGACAATCCTACGAGCAGTACTTC. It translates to CASSIGQSYEQYF.

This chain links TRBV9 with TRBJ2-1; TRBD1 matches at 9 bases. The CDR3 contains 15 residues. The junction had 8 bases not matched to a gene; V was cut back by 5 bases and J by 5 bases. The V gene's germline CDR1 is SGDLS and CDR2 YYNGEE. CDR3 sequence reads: CASSARDRVDNEQFF. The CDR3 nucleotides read TGTGCCAGCAGTGCCCGGGACAGGGTCGACAATGAGCAGTTCTTC.

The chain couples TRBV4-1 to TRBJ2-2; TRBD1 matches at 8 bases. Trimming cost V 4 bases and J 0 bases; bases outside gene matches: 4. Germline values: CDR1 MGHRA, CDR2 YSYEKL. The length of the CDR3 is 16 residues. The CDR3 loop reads CASSRRDRPNTGELFF. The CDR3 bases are TGCGCCAGCAGCCGTCGGGACAGGCCGAACACCGGGGAGCTGTTTTTT.

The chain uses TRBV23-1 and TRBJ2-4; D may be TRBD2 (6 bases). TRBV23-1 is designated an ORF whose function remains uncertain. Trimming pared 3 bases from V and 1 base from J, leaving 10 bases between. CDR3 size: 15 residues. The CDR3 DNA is TGCGCCAGCAGTCATCTAGCGACCGCCAAAAACATTCAGTACTTC. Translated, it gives CASSHLATAKNIQYF.

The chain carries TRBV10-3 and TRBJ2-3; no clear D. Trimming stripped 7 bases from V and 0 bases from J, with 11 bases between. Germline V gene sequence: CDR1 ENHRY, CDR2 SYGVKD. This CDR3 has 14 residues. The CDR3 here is CAITGGASTDTQYF. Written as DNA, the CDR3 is TGTGCCATCACAGGTGGTGCTAGCACAGATACGCAGTATTTT.